This T cell receptor beta chain was sequenced for a study of T cell responses to AZD1222 COVID-19 vaccine. Whole-study findings and limits: Spike-specific TCRs gained breadth and depth after people received two AZD1222 doses. Spike-spanning, vaccine-associated CD4 TCRs were dominant at 160-218 and 743-854. Most donors were white British, females outnumbered males, and clonal diversity was possibly underestimated.

For this clone: The antigen is undetermined.

CDR3 length equals 13 residues. The V end lost 1 base, the J end lost 7 bases, and 5 bases lay between the germline ends. From germline, CDR1 is SEHNR and CDR2 FQNEAQ (reference sequence). Pooling was applied to second doses at about 4 or about 12 weeks. Using immunoSEQ multiplex PCR, the repertoire was profiled, and TCRdb retains in-frame clones only, with some absent. The sample includes around 99,000 clones, 80% to 90% of them seen just once. The J gene is TRBJ1-6, the V gene TRBV7-9; D gene unclear. This clonotype originated in an adult who received the AZD1222 COVID-19 vaccine. The source was peripheral blood, collected 28 days after the second AZD1222 dose. For the CDR3, the DNA is TGTGCCAGCAGCTTAGAAGGGAATTCACCCCTCCACTTT. Its translation: CASSLEGNSPLHF.